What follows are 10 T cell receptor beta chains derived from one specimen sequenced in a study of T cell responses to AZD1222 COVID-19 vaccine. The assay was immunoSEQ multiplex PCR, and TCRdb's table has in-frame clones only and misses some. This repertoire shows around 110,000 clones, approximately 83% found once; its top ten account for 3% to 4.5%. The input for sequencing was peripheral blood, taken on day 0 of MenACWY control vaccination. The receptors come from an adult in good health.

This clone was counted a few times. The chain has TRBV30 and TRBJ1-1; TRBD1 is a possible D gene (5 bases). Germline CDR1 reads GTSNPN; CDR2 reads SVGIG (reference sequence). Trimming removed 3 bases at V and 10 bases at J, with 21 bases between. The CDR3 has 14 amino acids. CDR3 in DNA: TGTGCCTGGAGGCTGGACCGAGCGGGACGGGGAGCTTTCTTT. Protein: CAWRLDRAGRGAFF.

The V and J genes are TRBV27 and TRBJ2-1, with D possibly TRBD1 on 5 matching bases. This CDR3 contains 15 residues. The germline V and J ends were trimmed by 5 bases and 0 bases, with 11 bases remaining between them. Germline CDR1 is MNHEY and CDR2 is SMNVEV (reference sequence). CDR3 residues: CASSPYRNSYNEQFF. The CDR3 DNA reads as TGTGCCAGCAGTCCATACAGGAACTCCTACAATGAGCAGTTCTTC.

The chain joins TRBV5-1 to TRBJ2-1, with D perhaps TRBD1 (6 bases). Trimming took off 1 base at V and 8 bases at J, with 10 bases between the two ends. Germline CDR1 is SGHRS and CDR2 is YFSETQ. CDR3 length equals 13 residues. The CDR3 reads CASSLWGQYEQFF. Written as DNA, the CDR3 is TGCGCCAGCAGCTTGTGGGGGCAGTATGAGCAGTTCTTC.

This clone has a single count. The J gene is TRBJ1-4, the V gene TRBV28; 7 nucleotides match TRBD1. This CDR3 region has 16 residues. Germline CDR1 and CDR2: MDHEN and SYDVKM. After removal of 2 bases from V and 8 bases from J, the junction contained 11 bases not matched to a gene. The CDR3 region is CASSLGGGGPGEKLFF. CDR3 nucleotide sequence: TGTGCCAGCAGTTTAGGCGGAGGGGGCCCCGGGGAAAAACTGTTTTTT.

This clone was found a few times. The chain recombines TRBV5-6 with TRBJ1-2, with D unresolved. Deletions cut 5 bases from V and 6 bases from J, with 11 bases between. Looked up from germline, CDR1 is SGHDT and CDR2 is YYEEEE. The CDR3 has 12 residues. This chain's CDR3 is CASSFGSHGYTF. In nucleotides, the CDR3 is TGTGCCAGCAGTTTCGGGTCCCATGGCTACACCTTC. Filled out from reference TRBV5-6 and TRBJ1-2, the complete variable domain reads DAGVTQSPTHLIKTRGQQVTLRCSPKSGHDTVSWYQQALGQGPQFIFQYYEEEERQRGNFPDRFSGHQFPNYSSELNVNALLLGDSALYLCASSFGSHGYTFGSGTRLTVV.

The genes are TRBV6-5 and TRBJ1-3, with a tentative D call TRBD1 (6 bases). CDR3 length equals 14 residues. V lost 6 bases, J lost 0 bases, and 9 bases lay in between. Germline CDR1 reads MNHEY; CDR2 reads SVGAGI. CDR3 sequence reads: CASRRGDSGNTIYF. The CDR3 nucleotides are TGTGCCAGCAGGAGGGGGGACTCTGGAAACACCATATATTTT.

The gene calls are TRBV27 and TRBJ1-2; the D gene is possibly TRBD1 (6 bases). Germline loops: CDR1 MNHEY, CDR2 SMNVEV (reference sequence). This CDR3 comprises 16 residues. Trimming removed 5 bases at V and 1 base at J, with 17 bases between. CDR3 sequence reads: CASSPWTETINYGYTF. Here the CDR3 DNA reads TGTGCCAGCAGTCCCTGGACAGAAACAATTAACTATGGCTACACCTTC.

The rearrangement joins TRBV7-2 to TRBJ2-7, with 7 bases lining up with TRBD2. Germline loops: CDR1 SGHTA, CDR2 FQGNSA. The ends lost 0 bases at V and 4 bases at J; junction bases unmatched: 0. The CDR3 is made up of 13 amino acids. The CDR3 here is CASSLAGRYEQYF. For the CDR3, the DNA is TGTGCCAGCAGCTTAGCCGGGAGGTACGAGCAGTACTTC.

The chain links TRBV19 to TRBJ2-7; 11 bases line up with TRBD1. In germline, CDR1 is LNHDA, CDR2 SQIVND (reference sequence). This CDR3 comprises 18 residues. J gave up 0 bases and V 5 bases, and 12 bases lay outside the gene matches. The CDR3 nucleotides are TGTGCCAGTAGTGGCCGGGACAGGGGGTTAGTAAGCTCCTACGAGCAGTACTTC. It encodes CASSGRDRGLVSSYEQYF.

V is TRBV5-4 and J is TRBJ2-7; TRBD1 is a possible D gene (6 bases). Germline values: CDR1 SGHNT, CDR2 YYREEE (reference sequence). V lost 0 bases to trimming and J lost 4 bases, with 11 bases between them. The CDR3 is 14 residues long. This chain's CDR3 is CASSLGGRLYEQYF. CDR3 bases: TGTGCCAGCAGCTTGGGGGGGCGCTTGTACGAGCAGTACTTC.